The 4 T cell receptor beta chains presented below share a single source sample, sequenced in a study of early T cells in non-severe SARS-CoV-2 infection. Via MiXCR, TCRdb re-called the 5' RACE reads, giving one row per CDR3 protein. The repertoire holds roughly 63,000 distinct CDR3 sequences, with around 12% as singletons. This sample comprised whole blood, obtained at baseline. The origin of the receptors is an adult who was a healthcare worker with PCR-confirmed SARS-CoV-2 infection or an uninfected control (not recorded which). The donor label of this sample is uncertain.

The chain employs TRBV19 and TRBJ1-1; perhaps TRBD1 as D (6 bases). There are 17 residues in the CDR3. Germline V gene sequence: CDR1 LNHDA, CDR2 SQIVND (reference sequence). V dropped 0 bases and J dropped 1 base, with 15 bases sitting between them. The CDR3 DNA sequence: TGTGCCAGTAGTATAGAACAGGGATTAACGCCGAACACTGAAGCTTTCTTT. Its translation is CASSIEQGLTPNTEAFF.

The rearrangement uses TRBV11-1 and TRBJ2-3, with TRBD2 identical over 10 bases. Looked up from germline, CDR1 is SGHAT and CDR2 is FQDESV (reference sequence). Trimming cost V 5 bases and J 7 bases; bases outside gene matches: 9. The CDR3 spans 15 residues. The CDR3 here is CASSQKRGGSNTQYF. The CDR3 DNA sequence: TGTGCCAGCAGCCAGAAGCGGGGGGGCTCTAATACGCAGTATTTT.

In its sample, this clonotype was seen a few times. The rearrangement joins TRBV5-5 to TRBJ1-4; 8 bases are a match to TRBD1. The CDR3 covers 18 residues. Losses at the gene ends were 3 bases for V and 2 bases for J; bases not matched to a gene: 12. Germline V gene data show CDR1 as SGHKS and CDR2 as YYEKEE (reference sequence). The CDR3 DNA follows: TGTGCCAGCAGCTACGGGCCCGGACAGGGTTTTACTAATGAAAAACTGTTTTTT. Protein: CASSYGPGQGFTNEKLFF.

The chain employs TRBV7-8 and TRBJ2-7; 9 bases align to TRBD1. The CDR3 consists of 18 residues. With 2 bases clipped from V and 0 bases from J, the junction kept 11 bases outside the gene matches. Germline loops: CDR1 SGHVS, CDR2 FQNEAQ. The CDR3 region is CASSLSTKRGQGSYEQYV. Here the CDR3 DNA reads TGTGCCAGCAGCTTATCCACAAAAAGGGGACAGGGCTCCTACGAGCAGTACGTC.